A selection of T cell receptor beta chains follows, all from one sample in a study of T cell changes during pregnancy in multiple sclerosis. The table came from immunoSEQ multiplex PCR; TCRdb's copy has only in-frame clones and leaves some out. The table shows around 51,000 clones, with 85% to 95% occurring only once. The sequencing here drew on CD4+ T cells from peripheral blood mononuclear cells, taken in the second trimester of pregnancy. The receptors shown here come from a female donor with multiple sclerosis, enrolled in a pregnancy study. The CDR3 runs from the conserved cysteine through the conserved F or W. The D gene is left open where the match is weak. Not all rows give a size; the values are once, few, many and, for expanded clones, a class.

once,TRBD1,TRBV7-2,15,TRBJ1-3,TGTGCCAGCACCCGAGGGGGCTACTCTGGAAACACCATATATTTT,CASTRGGYSGNTIYF
-,-,TRBV5-6,14,TRBJ2-7,TGTGCCAGCAGCTCGACCGGGACATTTAACGAGCAGTACTTC,CASSSTGTFNEQYF
-,TRBD1,TRBV2,16,TRBJ1-2,TGTGCCAGCAGTCAAGGCTCAACAGGGGGCTTGGATGGCTACACCTTC,CASSQGSTGGLDGYTF
-,-,TRBV19,16,TRBJ1-2,TGTGCCAGTAGTATGATCGTCCCGGTCCCTTTGTATGGCTACACCTTC,CASSMIVPVPLYGYTF
few,TRBD1,TRBV6-1,15,TRBJ1-1,TGTGCCAGCAGTGATCGGTCGGAGGGGGCGACTGAAGCTTTCTTT,CASSDRSEGATEAFF
-,-,TRBV9,14,TRBJ2-7,TGTGCCAGCAGCGGTGGGACAACTTCCTACGAGCAGTACTTC,CASSGGTTSYEQYF
once,-,TRBV6-5,15,TRBJ2-2,TGTGCCAGCAGTTACTCGGCAGGTCGGACCGGGGAGCTGTTTTTT,CASSYSAGRTGELFF
few,-,TRBV7-2,15,TRBJ1-1,TGTGCCAGCAGCTCCCCCGGAGGTGTGAACACTGAAGCTTTCTTT,CASSSPGGVNTEAFF
once,-,TRBV18,15,TRBJ2-7,TGTGCCAGCTCACCACCTCCCCCGGGTGCCTACGAGCAGTACTTC,CASSPPPPGAYEQYF
-,-,TRBV5-4,14,TRBJ2-2,TGTGCCAGCAGCTTGGTCGGAGTTCCCGGGGAGCTGTTTTTT,CASSLVGVPGELFF
-,-,TRBV25-1,15,TRBJ2-5,TGTGCCAGCAGCCAAGGGACAATCCTCCAAGAGACCCAGTACTTC,CASSQGTILQETQYF
-,TRBD2,TRBV5-1,14,TRBJ2-3,TGCGCCAGCAGACTAGCGGGGGCGGAAGATACGCAGTATTTT,CASRLAGAEDTQYF
-,-,TRBV6-6,15,TRBJ1-1,TGTGCCAGCACGGAAACAGGAACTCTGAACACTGAAGCTTTCTTT,CASTETGTLNTEAFF
-,TRBD1,TRBV10-3,16,TRBJ2-5,TGTGCCATAAGTAGCCCCGGGACAGGGGAGGGAGAGACCCAGTACTTC,CAISSPGTGEGETQYF
-,TRBD2,TRBV5-6,16,TRBJ2-3,TGTGCCAGCAGCCCTCGACTAGCCGGTCGTACAGATACGCAGTATTTT,CASSPRLAGRTDTQYF
-,-,TRBV30,15,TRBJ2-6,TGTGCCTGGAGTAAGGTCGGGGCTGGGGCCAACGTCCTGACTTTC,CAWSKVGAGANVLTF
-,TRBD1,TRBV6-5,14,TRBJ2-6,TGTGCCAGCAGGACAGGGGTAGGGGCCAACGTCCTGACTTTC,CASRTGVGANVLTF
-,-,TRBV25-1,15,TRBJ2-1,TGTGCCAGCAGTGCGAACAGGGCATTCGGGAATGAGCAGTTCTTC,CASSANRAFGNEQFF
-,-,TRBV7-9,15,TRBJ1-6,TGTGCCAGCAGCTTAGGGACAGCTCCGGATTCACCCCTCCACTTT,CASSLGTAPDSPLHF
-,-,TRBV30,13,TRBJ2-7,TGTGCCTGGAGTGCAGGTATCTCCTACGAGCAGTACTTC,CAWSAGISYEQYF
-,-,TRBV7-2,15,TRBJ1-3,TGTGCCAGCAGCATCTCACAAGGGGCTGGAAACACCATATATTTT,CASSISQGAGNTIYF
-,-,TRBV5-5,13,TRBJ1-1,TGTGCCAGCAGCCAAATCCCGAGGGATGAAGCTTTCTTT,CASSQIPRDEAFF
-,-,TRBV20-1,10,TRBJ1-1,TGCAGTGCCCCTAGGACTGAAGCTTTCTTT,CSAPRTEAFF
-,-,TRBV10-3,15,TRBJ1-2,TGTGCCATCAGCGTGACAGGAGATGCTAACTATGGCTACACCTTC,CAISVTGDANYGYTF
-,TRBD1,TRBV11-2,16,TRBJ2-5,TGTGCCAGCAGCACTGGGACAGGGCGCGTCCAAGAGACCCAGTACTTC,CASSTGTGRVQETQYF
-,TRBD1,TRBV10-3,14,TRBJ1-3,TGTGCCATCAGTTTCGGACAGGGGGAACACACCATATATTTT,CAISFGQGEHTIYF
-,-,TRBV21-1,13,TRBJ1-6,TGTGCCAGCACAGGTTCGGGGGGCTCACCCCTCCACTTT,CASTGSGGSPLHF
-,TRBD1,TRBV6-1,15,TRBJ2-7,TGTGCCAGCAGTGGGACAGGGGCCGTGACCTACGAGCAGTACTTC,CASSGTGAVTYEQYF
-,-,TRBV7-9,12,TRBJ1-1,TGTGCCAGCAGCACTCAGGGGACTGAAGCTTTCTTT,CASSTQGTEAFF
-,-,TRBV9,14,TRBJ2-4,TGTGCCAGCAGCTCGCGACTAGGCGGCGACATTCAGTACTTC,CASSSRLGGDIQYF
-,TRBD1,TRBV30,14,TRBJ1-2,TGTGCCTGGAGACGGCCCGGGACAGACTATGGCTACACCTTC,CAWRRPGTDYGYTF